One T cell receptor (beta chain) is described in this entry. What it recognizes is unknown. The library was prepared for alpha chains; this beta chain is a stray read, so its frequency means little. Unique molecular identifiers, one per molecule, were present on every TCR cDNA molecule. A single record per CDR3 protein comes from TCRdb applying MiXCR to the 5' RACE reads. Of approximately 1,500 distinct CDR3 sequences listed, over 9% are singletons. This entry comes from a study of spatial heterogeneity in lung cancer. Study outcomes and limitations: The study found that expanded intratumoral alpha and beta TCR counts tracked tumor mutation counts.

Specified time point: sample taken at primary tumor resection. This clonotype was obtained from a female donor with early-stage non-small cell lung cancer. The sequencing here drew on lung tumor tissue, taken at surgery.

CDR3 protein: CASSQETGPYEQYF. The CDR3 DNA is TGCGCCAGCAGCCAAGAAACGGGACCCTACGAGCAGTACTTC. The chain is built from TRBV4-3 and TRBJ2-7; D is perhaps TRBD1 or TRBD2 (5 bases each). The CDR3 spans 14 residues. V lost 0 bases and J lost 2, with 8 bases in between. Germline V gene sequence: CDR1 LGHNA, CDR2 YSLEER.